Presented here are 13 T cell receptor beta chains from one specimen sequenced in a study of blood T cells in healthy people across ages. Primers used in a second PCR of roughly 6 to 12 cycles were a sample-barcoded 5' primer and a J-beta primer mix. TCRdb fed the 5' RACE reads into MiXCR, producing one record per CDR3 protein. This table has around 1,000,000 distinct CDR3 sequences, approximately 26% appearing once. These data also featured in a second study, about T cells of mothers and their children.

What was sequenced was blood. The source of these receptors is a girl aged 2 to 10 in good health.

This clonotype occurred once. The chain has TRBV20-1 and TRBJ2-1; D unclear. Trimming shortened V by 0 bases and J by 6 bases, and 15 bases separated the two germline ends. CDR1 DFQATT and CDR2 SNEGSKA come from the germline V gene (reference sequence). The CDR3 runs to 15 residues. This chain's CDR3 is CSARDQASFLNEQFF. For the CDR3, the DNA is TGCAGTGCTAGAGATCAGGCTAGTTTTCTCAATGAGCAGTTCTTC.

This clonotype turned up a few times. The rearrangement joins TRBV10-3 to TRBJ2-4; possibly TRBD2 for D (5 bases). The CDR3 consists of 14 residues. V was shortened by 3 bases and J by 8 bases, with 14 bases between the two germline ends. The V gene's germline CDR1 is ENHRY and CDR2 SYGVKD. The CDR3 loop reads CAISDRRVGDIQYF. The DNA for the CDR3 is TGTGCCATCAGTGACCGAAGGGTCGGGGACATTCAGTACTTC.

This clonotype was found a few times. This chain joins TRBV7-9 and TRBJ2-3; D might be TRBD2 (6 bases). The V and J ends lost 5 bases and 3 bases respectively, with 18 bases between them. Germline V gives CDR1 SEHNR, CDR2 FQNEAQ (reference sequence). There are 16 residues in the CDR3. CDR3 nucleotide sequence: TGTGCCAGCAGCGACGGATCCGGGACTGTTACAGATACGCAGTATTTT. Protein product: CASSDGSGTVTDTQYF.

This clonotype was detected only a few times. The chain couples TRBV2 to TRBJ2-5; 10 bases agree with TRBD2. V was pared by 10 bases and J by 2 bases, with 7 bases of the junction left unmatched. The germline gives CDR1 SNHLY, CDR2 FYNNEI. The CDR3 has 14 residues. CDR3: CATRVAGGQETQYF. The CDR3 nucleotides are TGTGCCACCCGAGTAGCGGGAGGTCAAGAGACCCAGTACTTC.

The chain has TRBV9 and TRBJ2-1; D is unresolved. From germline, CDR1 is SGDLS and CDR2 YYNGEE. The CDR3 length is 14 residues. Trimming removed 3 bases at V and 5 bases at J, with 12 bases between. CDR3 DNA sequence: TGTGCCAGCAGCGGTTGGTGGACGGACAATGAGCAGTTCTTC. Amino acids: CASSGWWTDNEQFF.

The chain carries TRBV29-1 and TRBJ2-1; D is unresolved. The DNA end favors TRBJ2-7, so the J call may be wrong. The CDR3 consists of 14 residues. Germline V gives CDR1 SQVTM, CDR2 ANQGSEA. Written as DNA, the CDR3 is TGCAGCCCCCGGTTTACAGAAGGGTCCTACGAGCAGTACTTC. Translated, it gives CSPRFTEGSYEQYF.

The chain uses TRBV7-9 and TRBJ2-5, with 7 bases aligning to TRBD2. Germline values: CDR1 SEHNR, CDR2 FQNEAQ (reference sequence). V shed 5 bases and J 4 bases; nucleotides not matched to a gene: 10. The CDR3 consists of 15 residues. The chain's CDR3 is CASSPGLTGRETQYF. In DNA, the CDR3 is TGTGCCAGCAGCCCGGGACTAACGGGGAGAGAGACCCAGTACTTC. The whole variable domain, remainder taken from reference TRBV7-9 and TRBJ2-5, is DTGVSQNPRHKITKRGQNVTFRCDPISEHNRLYWYRQTLGQGPEFLTYFQNEAQLEKSRLLSDRFSAERPKGSFSTLEIQRTEQGDSAMYLCASSPGLTGRETQYFGPGTRLLVL.

The rearrangement links TRBV24-1 to TRBJ1-2; D is possibly TRBD1 (6 bases). V lost 5 bases, J lost 6 bases, and 9 bases lay in between. Looked up from germline, CDR1 is KGHDR and CDR2 is SFDVKD. This CDR3 has 12 residues. The CDR3 DNA follows: TGTGCCACCAGTGGCAGGGGCCATGGCTACACCTTC. Translating it yields CATSGRGHGYTF.

The CDR3 loop is CASSSRAEYNEQFF. The CDR3 nucleotides read TGTGCCAGCAGTTCCAGGGCGGAATACAATGAGCAGTTCTTC. J is TRBJ2-1 and V is TRBV28; perhaps TRBD1 as D (5 bases). V gave up 4 bases and J gave up 4 bases, with 11 bases separating them. Germline assignment: CDR1 MDHEN and CDR2 SYDVKM. The CDR3 runs 14 residues.

The chain employs TRBV3-1 and TRBJ1-2; no reliable D call. V lost 0 bases to trimming and J lost 7 bases, with 9 bases between them. This CDR3 region has 13 residues. Per germline, CDR1 LGHDT and CDR2 YNNKEL (reference sequence). Written as DNA, the CDR3 is TGTGCCAGCAGCCAAGATTACGTGGGTGGCTACACCTTC. Its translation is CASSQDYVGGYTF.

For this clonotype: Germline is not matched at one junction end, which may reflect a read error. The CDR3: CASSLEPAGREETQYF. CDR3 sequence (DNA): TGTGCCAGTAGCTTAGAACCGGCGGGGAGAGAAGAGACCCAGTACTTC. This rearrangement joins TRBV7-2 to TRBJ2-5; possible D gene TRBD2, 6 bases. The CDR3 runs to 16 residues. Germline V gives CDR1 SGHTA, CDR2 FQGNSA.

About this clonotype: The CDR3 end shows no conserved phenylalanine or tryptophan, and so a read error is likely. The genes are TRBV6-2 or TRBV6-3 and TRBJ2-5; 7 bases are shared with TRBD2. Matching the DNA end better, TRBJ2-7 makes the J call doubtful. This CDR3 has 14 amino acids. Germline-derived CDR1 and CDR2 are MNHEY and SVGEGT. CDR3 DNA: TGTGCCAGCAGTATTAGCGGGCTAAACTACGAGCAGTACCTC. This translates into CASSISGLNYEQYL.

The genes are TRBV28 and TRBJ2-1; tentatively, D is TRBD1 or TRBD2 (6 bases each). CDR3 length: 14 amino acids. Trimming left V 3 bases short and J 8 bases short, with 14 bases between. Germline-derived CDR1 and CDR2 are MDHEN and SYDVKM. CDR3 sequence reads: CASSLFSRGDEQFF. In nucleotides, the CDR3 is TGTGCCAGCAGTTTGTTCTCGAGGGGGGATGAGCAGTTCTTC.